The source of this T cell receptor (beta chain) is a study of prognosis after radiotherapy for stage I lung cancer. Points from the study as a whole: Patients developing distant metastases showed lower Shannon entropy after stereotactic body radiation therapy.

The study amplified the TCR beta CDR3 region from genomic DNA. This amplification was carried out by two rounds of multiplex PCR. Individual primers that were specific to each TRBV and TRBJ gene served in first-round PCR. Universal primers drove the second round of PCR amplification. TCRdb re-derived calls from the multiplex PCR reads in MiXCR, one entry per CDR3 protein. The table records around 13,000 distinct CDR3 sequences, 43% of them present only once. This clonotype appeared many times. The antigen is unknown. The V gene lost 2 bases and the J gene lost 2 bases, with 7 bases spanning the gap. The CDR3 length is 13 residues. Germline V lookup: CDR1 SGHDT, CDR2 YYEEEE.

The V gene is TRBV5-6, the J gene TRBJ1-2; D gene unclear. Sequenced material: PBMCs, taken before or after stereotactic body radiation therapy (not recorded which). The source of this sequence is a donor over 45 with non-small cell lung cancer. CDR3 in DNA: TGTGCCAGCAGCTTAGCAGAAAACTATGGCTACACCTTC. Translation: CASSLAENYGYTF.